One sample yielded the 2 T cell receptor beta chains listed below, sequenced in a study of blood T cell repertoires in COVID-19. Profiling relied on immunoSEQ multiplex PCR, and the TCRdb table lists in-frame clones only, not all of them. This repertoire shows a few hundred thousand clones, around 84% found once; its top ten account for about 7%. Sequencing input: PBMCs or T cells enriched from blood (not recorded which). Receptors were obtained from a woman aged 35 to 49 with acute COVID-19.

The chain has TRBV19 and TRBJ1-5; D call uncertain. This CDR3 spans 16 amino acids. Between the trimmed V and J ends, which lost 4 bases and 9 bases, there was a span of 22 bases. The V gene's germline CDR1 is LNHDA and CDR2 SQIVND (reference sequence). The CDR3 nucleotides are TGTGCCAGTAGTAAAAGCGGGGTCCGGACCCGGGGGCCCCAGCATTTT. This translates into CASSKSGVRTRGPQHF.

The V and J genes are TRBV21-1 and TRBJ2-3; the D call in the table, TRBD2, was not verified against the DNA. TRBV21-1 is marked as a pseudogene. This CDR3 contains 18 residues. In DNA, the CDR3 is TGTGCCAGCAGCCCCCGACTGATGGAGCGGGAGGGCACAGATACGCAGTATTTT. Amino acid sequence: CASSPRLMEREGTDTQYF.